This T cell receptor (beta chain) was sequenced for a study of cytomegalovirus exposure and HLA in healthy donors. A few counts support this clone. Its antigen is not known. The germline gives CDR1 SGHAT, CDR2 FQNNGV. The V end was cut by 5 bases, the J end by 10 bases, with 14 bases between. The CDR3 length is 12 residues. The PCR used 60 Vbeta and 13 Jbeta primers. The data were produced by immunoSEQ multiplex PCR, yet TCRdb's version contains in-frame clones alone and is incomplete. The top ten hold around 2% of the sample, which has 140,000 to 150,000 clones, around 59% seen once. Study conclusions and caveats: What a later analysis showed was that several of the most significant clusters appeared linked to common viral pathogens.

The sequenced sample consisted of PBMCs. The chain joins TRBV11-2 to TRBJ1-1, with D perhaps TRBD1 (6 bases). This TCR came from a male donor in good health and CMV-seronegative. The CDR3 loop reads CASSLTGTGAFF. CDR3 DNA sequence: TGTGCCAGCAGCCTAACAGGGACCGGAGCTTTCTTT. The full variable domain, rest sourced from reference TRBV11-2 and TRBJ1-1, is EAGVAQSPRYKIIEKRQSVAFWCNPISGHATLYWYQQILGQGPKLLIQFQNNGVVDDSQLPKDRFSAERLKGVDSTLKIQPAKLEDSAVYLCASSLTGTGAFFGQGTRLTVV.